The rows below give T cell receptor beta chains drawn from one sample of a study of blood T cells in healthy people across ages. TCRdb recomputed calls from the 5' RACE reads with MiXCR, one row per CDR3 protein. This repertoire shows just under 900,000 distinct CDR3 sequences, less than 35% found once; its top ten account for roughly 17%. The sample was blood. The receptors come from a woman older than 75 in good health. CDR3s include the opening cysteine and the closing phenylalanine or tryptophan. Each record gives: clone size, V gene, D gene, CDR3 length, J gene, CDR3 protein, CDR3 DNA. D genes are given only for firm matches. Size tells how often a clone was seen (once, few, many) or the class of an expanded clone, and some rows leave it out.

-	TRBV7-2	-	14	TRBJ2-4	CASSKGGAKNIQYF	TGTGCCAGCAGCAAGGGAGGAGCCAAAAACATTCAGTACTTC
few	TRBV6-1	TRBD1	15	TRBJ2-7	CASSVGTGAFNEQYF	TGTGCCAGCAGTGTGGGGACAGGGGCGTTCAACGAGCAGTACTTC
-	TRBV28	TRBD1	16	TRBJ2-1	CASSLLPGQGNTEAFF	TGTGCCAGCAGCTTACTCCCGGGACAGGGGAACACTGAAGCTTTCTTC
few	TRBV10-3	-	15	TRBJ1-2	CAIRGRDLGGYGYTF	TGTGCCATCAGAGGCCGGGACCTCGGGGGGTATGGCTACACCTTC
few	TRBV7-9	-	11	TRBJ2-5	CACSLRGEQYF	TGTGCCTGCAGCTTAAGGGGGGAGCAGTACTTC
-	TRBV7-8	TRBD2	16	TRBJ2-5	CASSLGGGGYQETQYF	TGTGCCAGCAGCTTGGGGGGCGGGGGGTACCAAGAGACCCAGTACTTC
few	TRBV20-1	TRBD1	14	TRBJ1-4	CSALGGRQGRKLFF	TGCAGTGCCCTCGGCGGCAGACAGGGTAGGAAACTGTTTTTT
many	TRBV24-1	-	15	TRBJ2-3	CATSDRGNPTDTQYF	TGTGCCACCAGTGATAGGGGTAACCCCACAGATACGCAGTATTTT
many	TRBV7-2	TRBD1	15	TRBJ2-7	CASTQRAGGAYEQYF	TGTGCCAGCACCCAAAGAGCAGGGGGTGCCTACGAGCAGTACTTC
many	TRBV20-1	TRBD1	14	TRBJ2-3	CSASRQGSTDTQYF	TGCAGTGCTTCCAGACAGGGCAGCACAGATACGCAGTATTTT